This T cell receptor (beta chain) was profiled in a study of T cell responses to AZD1222 COVID-19 vaccine. In regard to this clone: The antigen is not known.

This CDR3 contains 10 residues. The germline CDR1 and CDR2 sequences are DFQATT and SNEGSKA (reference sequence). V gave up 5 bases and J gave up 10 bases, with 11 bases separating them. Data came from immunoSEQ multiplex PCR; TCRdb stores just in-frame clones and leaves some out. The sample has more than 80,000 clones, about 91% seen once. Whole-study results and caveats: CD4 TCRs linked to vaccination spanned spike, dominating at 160-218 and 743-854.

This sequence was found in an adult in good health. The chain uses TRBV20-1 and TRBJ1-1; D uncertain. The sequenced sample was peripheral blood, obtained on day 0 of MenACWY control vaccination. The CDR3 sequence is CSAPKFSAFF. The CDR3 DNA reads as TGCAGTGCTCCTAAATTTTCAGCTTTCTTT.